Each of the 25 T cell receptor beta chains below was sequenced from the same sample in a study of OX40 agonist ivuxolimab in advanced cancers. Here immunoSEQ multiplex PCR was the method, and the copy in TCRdb shows in-frame clones only, minus some. The sample contains roughly 60,000 clones, 85% to 90% of which appear only once. Sample: CD4+ or CD8+ T cells sorted from blood, taken in a trial of the OX40 agonist ivuxolimab. These receptors originate from an adult with an advanced solid tumor such as melanoma, head and neck, liver or kidney cancer.

J is TRBJ2-2 and V is TRBV6-1; unclear D gene. Germline CDR1 MNHNS, CDR2 SASEGT. With 8 bases removed from V and 5 bases from J, the gap between germline ends came to 6 bases. The CDR3 length is 11 residues. The chain's CDR3 is CASSVTGELFF. The CDR3 bases are TGTGCCAGCTCAGTGACCGGGGAGCTGTTTTTT.

This clone was recorded once. The rearrangement uses TRBV6-1 and TRBJ2-2, with a weak D call TRBD2 (5 bases). Trimming pared 6 bases from V and 6 bases from J, leaving 11 bases between. This CDR3 contains 13 residues. The germline CDR1 and CDR2 sequences are MNHNS and SASEGT. The CDR3 is CASSTTGAGELFF. In DNA, the CDR3 is TGTGCCAGCAGCACAACCGGGGCCGGGGAGCTGTTTTTT.

The gene calls are TRBV9 and TRBJ2-3; no definite D call. The germline V gene has CDR1 SGDLS and CDR2 YYNGEE. V was pared by 0 bases and J by 0 bases, with 2 bases between. CDR3 size: 13 residues. The CDR3, as DNA: TGTGCCAGCAGCGTAGACAGCACAGATACGCAGTATTTT. It is translated as CASSVDSTDTQYF.

This clone is a singleton in its sample. Within the sample, other DNA sequences also encode this same CDR3. The chain couples TRBV9 to TRBJ2-3; no clear D. The ends were cut back, 0 bases at V and 1 base at J, with 3 bases in the middle. The germline V gene encodes CDR1 SGDLS and CDR2 YYNGEE. The CDR3 sequence is 13 residues long. Here the CDR3 reads CASSVVGTDTQYF. CDR3 nucleotide sequence: TGTGCCAGCAGCGTAGTCGGCACAGATACGCAGTATTTT.

The chain uses TRBV10-1 and TRBJ2-1; 12 positions agree with TRBD2. The CDR3 is 14 residues long. The ends lost 4 bases at V and 9 bases at J; junction bases unmatched: 4. From germline, CDR1 is WNHNN and CDR2 SYGVQD (reference sequence). The CDR3 sequence: CASSGLAGEVEQFF. CDR3 DNA: TGCGCCAGCAGTGGACTAGCGGGAGAGGTTGAGCAGTTCTTC.

The J gene is TRBJ1-5, the V gene TRBV7-8, with 7 bases matching TRBD1. V lost 2 bases and J lost 4; bases outside the gene matches: 5. Germline CDR1 SGHVS, CDR2 FQNEAQ. The CDR3 runs 15 residues. CDR3: CASSLQQGYNQPQHF. The CDR3 DNA sequence: TGTGCCAGCAGCTTACAACAGGGGTATAATCAGCCCCAGCATTTT.

V and J are TRBV5-4 and TRBJ2-3, with 9 positions matching TRBD2. The CDR3 runs to 20 residues. Per germline, CDR1 SGHNT and CDR2 YYREEE (reference sequence). Losses at the gene ends were 4 bases for V and 5 bases for J; bases not matched to a gene: 23. CDR3 bases: TGTGCCAGCAGCCGGACCCCCGGGACTGACGCGGGACTAGCTAGAGATACGCAGTATTTT. Protein product: CASSRTPGTDAGLARDTQYF.

The V call is TRBV27, the J call TRBJ2-7; either TRBD1 or TRBD2 may fit D (5 bases each). The ends were cut back, 2 bases at V and 6 bases at J, with 11 bases in the middle. This CDR3 is built from 13 residues. Per the germline V gene, CDR1 is MNHEY and CDR2 is SMNVEV (reference sequence). The CDR3 reads CASSLATGGEQYF. CDR3 coding DNA: TGTGCCAGCAGTTTAGCGACTGGGGGCGAGCAGTACTTC.

This chain uses TRBV6-1 with TRBJ2-1, with D possibly TRBD1 on 6 matching bases. The V gene lost 2 bases and the J gene lost 9 bases, with 14 bases spanning the gap. Germline CDR1 reads MNHNS; CDR2 reads SASEGT. This CDR3 spans 14 amino acids. This CDR3 is CASSEQRQGFEQFF. In DNA form, the CDR3 reads TGTGCCAGCAGTGAACAGAGGCAGGGGTTTGAGCAGTTCTTC.

This chain connects TRBV6-4 to TRBJ2-3; D is perhaps TRBD2 (8 bases). Between the trimmed V and J ends, which lost 2 bases and 5 bases, there was a span of 26 bases. Germline CDR1 reads MRHNA; CDR2 reads SNTAGT. CDR3 length: 19 residues. The CDR3 DNA is TGTGCCAGCAGTGACCCAACCCCCCTCGGGAGGGGGCCGGGAGATACGCAGTATTTT. Its protein product is CASSDPTPLGRGPGDTQYF.

The rearrangement uses TRBV19 and TRBJ2-1; D remains ambiguous. CDR1 LNHDA and CDR2 SQIVND come from the germline V gene (reference sequence). V was shortened by 1 base and J by 8 bases, with 6 bases between the two germline ends. This CDR3 is 12 amino acids long. Here the CDR3 DNA reads TGTGCCAGTAGTATAGGGAGAGATGAGCAGTTCTTC. It is translated as CASSIGRDEQFF. Together with reference TRBV19 and TRBJ2-1, the CDR3 gives the full variable domain: DGGITQSPKYLFRKEGQNVTLSCEQNLNHDAMYWYRQDPGQGLRLIYYSQIVNDFQKGDIAEGYSVSREKKESFPLTVTSAQKNPTAFYLCASSIGRDEQFFGPGTRLTVL.

The CDR3 reads CATSLKRGGTADYEQYF. The DNA for the CDR3 is TGTGCCACCAGCCTTAAGCGGGGCGGAACAGCGGATTACGAGCAGTACTTC. The chain recombines TRBV15 with TRBJ2-7, with 7 bases matching TRBD2. Germline lookup yields CDR1 LNHNV and CDR2 YYDKDF (reference sequence). V lost 5 bases, J lost 4 bases, and 17 bases stayed unmatched. The length of the CDR3 is 17 residues.

The genes are TRBV7-3 and TRBJ2-3; no clear D gene. There are 13 residues in the CDR3. Trimming shortened V by 1 base and J by 5 bases, and 7 bases separated the two germline ends. The germline V gene has CDR1 SGHTA and CDR2 FQGTGA. CDR3 coding DNA: TGTGCCAGCAGCTTAATCAGTGGAGATACGCAGTATTTT. Its translation is CASSLISGDTQYF.

This chain uses TRBV7-3 with TRBJ2-7; 8 bases are a match to TRBD2. Germline CDR1 and CDR2: SGHTA and FQGTGA. The CDR3 sequence is 14 residues long. Losses at the gene ends were 0 bases for V and 3 bases for J; bases not matched to a gene: 1. CDR3 in amino acids: CASSLTSGDYEQYF. The CDR3 bases are TGTGCCAGCAGCTTAACTAGCGGGGACTACGAGCAGTACTTC.

The chain couples TRBV10-3 to TRBJ2-2; 7 bases are shared with TRBD1. V dropped 4 bases and J dropped 6; count of bases not matched to a gene: 8. Germline V gives CDR1 ENHRY, CDR2 SYGVKD. The CDR3 extends over 15 amino acids. The CDR3 protein is CAISGGQRGSGELFF. Here the CDR3 DNA reads TGTGCCATCAGTGGGGGACAGCGAGGGTCCGGGGAGCTGTTTTTT.

This clone showed up just once. The chain employs TRBV27 and TRBJ2-7; TRBD1 agrees at 9 bases. Germline-derived CDR1 and CDR2 are MNHEY and SMNVEV (reference sequence). This CDR3 spans 14 amino acids. V lost 10 bases and J lost 1; bases outside the gene matches: 8. Here the CDR3 reads CAIGPGQGSYEQYF. In nucleotides, the CDR3 is TGTGCCATCGGGCCGGGACAGGGTTCCTACGAGCAGTACTTC.

This clone has just one count. The chain employs TRBV5-4 and TRBJ2-7, with 7 bases identical to TRBD2. This CDR3 spans 14 amino acids. Germline-derived CDR1 and CDR2 are SGHNT and YYREEE (reference sequence). V gave up 1 base and J gave up 2 bases; unmatched junction bases: 3. In nucleotides, the CDR3 is TGTGCCAGCAGCTTGTCAGCGGGACCCTACGAGCAGTACTTC. It yields the protein CASSLSAGPYEQYF.

V gene TRBV7-9 combines with J gene TRBJ1-5; D perhaps matches TRBD1 (6 bases). V dropped 1 base and J dropped 1 base, with 11 bases sitting between them. The CDR3 sequence is 16 residues long. Germline CDR1 reads SEHNR; CDR2 reads FQNEAQ (reference sequence). The CDR3 reads CASSLDQGRSNQPQHF. The CDR3 DNA reads TGTGCCAGCAGCTTAGACCAGGGGAGAAGCAATCAGCCCCAGCATTTT. The whole variable domain, filled in from reference TRBV7-9 and TRBJ1-5, reads DTGVSQNPRHKITKRGQNVTFRCDPISEHNRLYWYRQTLGQGPEFLTYFQNEAQLEKSRLLSDRFSAERPKGSFSTLEIQRTEQGDSAMYLCASSLDQGRSNQPQHFGDGTRLSIL.

The rearrangement joins TRBV2 to TRBJ2-7, with TRBD1 as a possible D gene (5 bases). The CDR3 is 13 residues long. Germline-derived CDR1 and CDR2 are SNHLY and FYNNEI. The V gene lost 5 bases and the J gene lost 2 bases, with 10 bases spanning the gap. The CDR3 nucleotides read TGTGCCAGCAGTCGGACACCTGCCTACGAGCAGTACTTC. As protein: CASSRTPAYEQYF.

V gene TRBV6-1 combines with J gene TRBJ1-5; 10 bases match TRBD1. The J segment lost 7 bases and the V segment lost 9 bases, leaving 6 bases of the junction unmatched. In germline, CDR1 is MNHNS, CDR2 SASEGT. The CDR3 loop spans 13 amino acids. The CDR3 DNA reads as TGTGCCAGTGCGTGGACAGGGGGGCAGCCCCAGCATTTT. Protein sequence: CASAWTGGQPQHF.

The rearrangement joins TRBV6-5 to TRBJ2-5, with 7 bases aligning to TRBD2. The CDR3 totals 13 residues. The germline CDR1 and CDR2 sequences are MNHEY and SVGAGI. After removal of 5 bases from V and 5 bases from J, the junction contained 5 bases not matched to a gene. CDR3 sequence (DNA): TGTGCCAGCAGTCAGGGAGGGTTGGAGACCCAGTACTTC. As protein: CASSQGGLETQYF.

The V call is TRBV2, the J call TRBJ1-4; a possible D gene is TRBD1 (5 bases). Germline V gives CDR1 SNHLY, CDR2 FYNNEI. Trimming left V 7 bases short and J 0 bases short, with 21 bases between. This CDR3 has 18 residues. In DNA form, the CDR3 reads TGTGCCAGCAAATCAGGGACCTTTCGGGTTGCAACTAATGAAAAACTGTTTTTT. The encoded protein is CASKSGTFRVATNEKLFF.

The chain recombines TRBV30 with TRBJ1-3, with TRBD1 as a possible D gene (5 bases). The CDR3 loop spans 12 amino acids. The germline V gene has CDR1 GTSNPN and CDR2 SVGIG (reference sequence). With 5 bases removed from V and 0 bases from J, the gap between germline ends came to 5 bases. The CDR3 spells CAWGGSGNTIYF. In DNA, the CDR3 is TGTGCCTGGGGGGGCTCTGGAAACACCATATATTTT.

The rearrangement uses TRBV6-5 and TRBJ2-1, with TRBD2 matching over 13 bases. V gave up 7 bases and J gave up 10 bases; unmatched junction bases: 10. CDR1 is MNHEY and CDR2 is SVGAGI in the germline V gene. The CDR3 runs 15 residues. The CDR3 spells CASTGTRTSGSEQFF. The CDR3 nucleotides are TGTGCCAGCACCGGTACCCGGACTAGCGGGAGCGAGCAGTTCTTC.

The V call is TRBV4-1, the J call TRBJ2-1; no clear D. Germline lookup yields CDR1 MGHRA and CDR2 YSYEKL. V lost 6 bases, J lost 9 bases, and 24 bases lay in between. The CDR3 sequence is 16 residues long. This CDR3 is CASRPSVTAGGVEQFF. CDR3 nucleotides: TGCGCCAGCAGGCCGTCAGTAACAGCTGGTGGGGTTGAGCAGTTCTTC.